Listed here are 11 T cell receptor beta chains from one sample, sequenced in a study of HIV-infected children after antiretroviral therapy interruption. Unique molecular identifiers were included in an RNA-based 3' RACE TCR library. Each CDR3 protein is one row after TCRdb ran MiXCR on the 3' RACE reads. Of fewer than 20,000 distinct CDR3 sequences in the sample, less than 4% were seen once. The treatment here: PENTA 11 planned treatment interruption arm or continuous ART arm. This specimen was CD45RA+ CD4+ T cells from PBMCs, taken from a donor given antiretroviral therapy, either interrupted or continuous. Stated subset: naive CD4+ CD45RA+ CD45RO- T cells. These receptors came from a child aged 2-17 years with HIV.

This clonotype is categorized as medium-sized (0.01 to 0.1%). The chain has TRBV20-1 and TRBJ1-5; D is undetermined. CDR1 is DFQATT, CDR2 SNEGSKA, per germline (reference sequence). CDR3 size: 16 residues. V was cut by 0 bases and J by 3 bases, with 15 bases left in between. This CDR3 reads CSARDLRRDLNQPQHF. Written as DNA, the CDR3 is TGCAGTGCTAGAGATCTCAGGAGGGATCTCAATCAGCCCCAGCATTTT.

This clonotype has ten or more counts. The chain joins TRBV29-1 to TRBJ1-6; D unclear. The CDR3 loop spans 13 amino acids. Between the trimmed V and J ends, which lost 6 bases and 7 bases, there was a span of 13 bases. Germline CDR1 and CDR2: SQVTM and ANQGSEA. CDR3 DNA: TGCAGCGTCGGGCAGCAGCCCAATTCACCCCTCCACTTT. Protein product: CSVGQQPNSPLHF.

This clonotype was seen many times. The CDR3 DNA sequence: TGTGCCAGCAGCGCCGGTGGACAGGTCTACGAGCAGTACTTC. Protein: CASSAGGQVYEQYF. This chain connects TRBV7-3 to TRBJ2-7, with 7 positions matching TRBD1. The CDR3 has 14 residues. V dropped 5 bases and J dropped 3; count of bases not matched to a gene: 7. Germline V gene sequence: CDR1 SGHTA, CDR2 FQGTGA.

This clonotype was seen repeatedly, ten times or more. This chain links TRBV7-3 with TRBJ2-6; D is unclear. Germline V gene sequence: CDR1 SGHTA, CDR2 FQGTGA. CDR3 length equals 17 residues. Deletions cut 2 bases from V and 0 bases from J, with 11 bases between. In nucleotides, the CDR3 is TGTGCCAGCAGCTTAGGCCAGTTGAGCTCTGGGGCCAACGTCCTGACTTTC. Translated, it gives CASSLGQLSSGANVLTF.

The V call is TRBV12-5, the J call TRBJ1-4; no definite D call. Trimming removed 0 bases from V and 7 bases from J, with 12 bases in between. The CDR3 extends over 15 amino acids. The germline CDR1 and CDR2 sequences are LGHNT and FRNRAP. CDR3 bases: TGTGCTAGTGGTTTGGTACTACAACGGGGTGAAAAACTGTTTTTT. Amino acids: CASGLVLQRGEKLFF. The whole variable domain, remainder taken from reference TRBV12-5 and TRBJ1-4, is DARVTQTPRHKVTEMGQEVTMRCQPILGHNTVFWYRQTMMQGLELLAYFRNRAPLDDSGMPKDRFSAEMPDATLATLKIQPSEPRDSAVYFCASGLVLQRGEKLFFGSGTQLSVL.

This clonotype counts as medium-sized (0.01 to 0.1%). The V call is TRBV12-2, the J call TRBJ2-2; the DNA was not used to check the table's D call, TRBD1. TRBV12-2 counts as a pseudogene. The CDR3 is made up of 16 amino acids. The CDR3 DNA sequence: TGTGCAAGTCGCCCCCACCAGACAGGGAGCACCGGGGAGCTGTTTTTT. Its translation: CASRPHQTGSTGELFF.

The sample holds many counts of this clonotype. V gene TRBV5-1 combines with J gene TRBJ2-2; D gene uncertain. Germline lookup yields CDR1 SGHRS and CDR2 YFSETQ. Trimming took 4 bases from V and 5 from J, leaving 24 bases between them. CDR3 length: 18 amino acids. The CDR3 sequence: CASSPSPSTLKSTGELFF. The CDR3 nucleotides read TGCGCCAGCAGCCCATCCCCCAGTACACTCAAATCGACCGGGGAGCTGTTTTTT.

This clonotype occurred many times. The junction departs from germline at one end; a sequencing error may be responsible. The gene calls are TRBV4-1 and TRBJ2-1; TRBD1 matches 9 bases. The germline V gene has CDR1 MGHRA and CDR2 YSYEKL. This CDR3 has 16 residues. For the CDR3, the DNA is TGTGCCAGCAGCCAAGATGACAGGGGGTACTATGCTGAGCAGTTCTTC. Amino acids: CASSQDDRGYYAEQFF.

Many counts were recorded for this clonotype. V gene TRBV7-8 combines with J gene TRBJ2-7; 9 bases fit TRBD2. CDR1 and CDR2 (germline): SGHVS, FQNEAQ. V lost 5 bases to trimming and J lost 3 bases; unmatched junction nucleotides: 8. This CDR3 is 15 amino acids long. The CDR3 here is CASSPSGTSSYEQYF. CDR3 nucleotide sequence: TGTGCCAGCAGCCCGTCCGGGACTAGCAGCTACGAGCAGTACTTC.

The table lists this clonotype with many counts. One junction end does not reproduce the germline sequence, and a read error may be involved. The V and J genes are TRBV12-3 or TRBV12-4 and TRBJ2-7; D is perhaps TRBD1 or TRBD2 (6 bases each). The CDR3 loop spans 14 amino acids. This CDR3 is CASSLDRGEREQYF. DNA of the CDR3: TGTGCAAGCAGCTTAGATAGGGGGGAGAGGGAACAGTACTTC.

This clonotype was observed many times. This chain joins TRBV5-1 and TRBJ2-1; D call uncertain. This CDR3 has 14 residues. The germline gives CDR1 SGHRS, CDR2 YFSETQ. V gave up 0 bases and J gave up 2 bases, with 6 bases separating them. CDR3 sequence (DNA): TGCGCCAGCAGCTTGGGGCAGACCTACAATGAGCAGTTCTTC. Amino acids: CASSLGQTYNEQFF.